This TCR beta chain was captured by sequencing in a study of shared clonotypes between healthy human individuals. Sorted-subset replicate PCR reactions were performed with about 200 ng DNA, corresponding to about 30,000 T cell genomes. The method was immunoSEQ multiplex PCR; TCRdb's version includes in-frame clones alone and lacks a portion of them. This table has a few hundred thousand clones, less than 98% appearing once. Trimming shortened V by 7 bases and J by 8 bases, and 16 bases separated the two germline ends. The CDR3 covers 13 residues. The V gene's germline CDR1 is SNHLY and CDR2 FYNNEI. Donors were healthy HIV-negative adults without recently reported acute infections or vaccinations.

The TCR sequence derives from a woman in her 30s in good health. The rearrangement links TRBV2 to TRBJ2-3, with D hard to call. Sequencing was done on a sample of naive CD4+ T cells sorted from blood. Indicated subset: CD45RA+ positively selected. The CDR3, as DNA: TGTGCCAGCACTATGAATGAGATGGGTACGCAGTATTTT. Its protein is CASTMNEMGTQYF.